The source of this T cell receptor beta chain is a study of blood T cell repertoires in COVID-19. Study-wide context: The origin of the acute and convalescent COVID-19 samples was the United States, Italy and Spain. Nucleic acid was either cDNA or gDNA, and it came from T cells, B-cell-depleted T cells, or PBMCs.

This clone has just one count. Clones were sequenced by immunoSEQ multiplex PCR, and TCRdb holds only the in-frame ones, with some missing. The sample contains fewer than 350,000 clones, 88% of which appear only once. CDR3 length: 13 amino acids. Trimming removed 4 bases from V and 4 bases from J, with 11 bases in between. Germline lookup yields CDR1 KGHSH and CDR2 LQKENI. This chain uses TRBV18 with TRBJ2-7; D may be TRBD2 (7 bases). Sequencing was carried out using peripheral blood. This clonotype originated in a man younger than 30 with active or convalescent COVID-19. The CDR3: CASSRGGAYEQYF. CDR3 bases: TGTGCCAGCTCACGGGGGGGCGCGTACGAGCAGTACTTC.